The sequence of this T cell receptor (beta chain) was determined in a study of OX40 agonist ivuxolimab in advanced cancers. Points from the study as a whole: By week 6 at 0.1 to 3.0 mg/kg, blood CD4+ and CD8+ T cells had expanded clonally. Low normalized T-cell clonal expansion was also seen in some nonresponders.

Assay: immunoSEQ multiplex PCR; the TCRdb copy retains only in-frame clones and omits some. Counted here are 66,000 or so clones, roughly 81% occurring once; the ten biggest clones make up around 1.7%. Worth noting for this clone: Its antigen remains unknown.

This CDR3 is 16 amino acids long. V trimming: 2 bases; J trimming: 4 bases; junction bases outside the gene matches: 3. The germline V gene encodes CDR1 LNHNV and CDR2 YYDKDF (reference sequence). V gene TRBV15 combines with J gene TRBJ2-1, with TRBD1 matching over 12 bases. The input for sequencing was CD4+ or CD8+ T cells sorted from blood, taken in a trial of the OX40 agonist ivuxolimab. This receptor was taken from an adult with an advanced solid tumor such as melanoma, head and neck, liver or kidney cancer. CDR3 nucleotide sequence: TGTGCCACCAGCAGATGGGGACAGGGGGCTTACAATGAGCAGTTCTTC. It yields the protein CATSRWGQGAYNEQFF.